Listed below are T cell receptor beta chains from one sample, sequenced in a study of T-cell memory formation after mild COVID-19. TCRdb fed the 5' RACE reads into MiXCR, producing one record per CDR3 protein. Counted here are 400,000 to 500,000 distinct CDR3 sequences, roughly 20% occurring once; the ten biggest clones make up about 8.8%. The sequenced sample was PBMCs or a T cell subset sorted from them (not recorded which). All receptors derive from an adult woman who had mild COVID-19 (a few samples of this study predate the infection). Cell type and time point are not known. Both conserved end residues are trimmed from each CDR3.

v_gene,j_gene,len,CDR3aa
TRBV6-6,TRBJ2-3,16,ASSYSIGASRGTDTQY
TRBV7-2,TRBJ1-1,11,ASSYRQGTEAF
TRBV7-9,TRBJ2-1,15,ASSLRGGLSSYNEQF
TRBV7-9,TRBJ1-2,14,ASSPGTVTFFYGYT
TRBV12-3/TRBV12-4,TRBJ2-3,13,ASSFLRGATDTQY
TRBV4-2,TRBJ1-1,14,ASSQGVRDRGAEAF
TRBV6-5,TRBJ2-7,11,ASSWGPGSGQY
TRBV7-9,TRBJ2-3,11,ASSLDGTGAQY
TRBV6-5,TRBJ2-5,13,ASSGRGGWVETQY
TRBV7-2,TRBJ1-1,12,ASSSGTGYPEAF
TRBV10-3,TRBJ2-3,13,SIRRTSGDADTQY
TRBV12-3/TRBV12-4,TRBJ2-1,13,ASTNWPSKNNEQF
TRBV6-5,TRBJ1-5,11,ASSYSKDQPQH
TRBV5-6,TRBJ2-1,13,ASSWALTSTNEQF
TRBV6-1,TRBJ2-1,14,ATGEGARIQSREQF
TRBV7-2,TRBJ2-2,15,ASTWGLAGGPTGELF
TRBV10-3,TRBJ1-1,13,ANKPDLGMNTEAF
TRBV7-8,TRBJ1-2,13,ASSPRPGQFYGYT
TRBV20-1,TRBJ1-1,13,SASVVTGMNTEAF
TRBV24-1,TRBJ1-1,13,ATSDSDDRPLKAF
TRBV5-5,TRBJ2-5,11,ASSLGGEETQY
TRBV10-3,TRBJ1-3,10,AMTGGRNTIY
TRBV11-2,TRBJ2-2,12,ASLGQGGDGELF
TRBV19,TRBJ2-2,15,ASSIDPGTGTTGELF
TRBV5-1,TRBJ1-4,11,ASRAGYGEKLF
TRBV20-1,TRBJ2-3,11,SAPGQPRDTQY
TRBV4-2,TRBJ2-7,14,ASSQVRTSGSYEQY
TRBV25-1,TRBJ2-5,11,ASSDGGKETQY
TRBV4-3,TRBJ2-2,15,ASSQHPTGGTGGELF
TRBV18,TRBJ1-5,14,ASSRIRDARNQPQH
TRBV6-4,TRBJ2-3,14,ASSDLAGASTDTQY